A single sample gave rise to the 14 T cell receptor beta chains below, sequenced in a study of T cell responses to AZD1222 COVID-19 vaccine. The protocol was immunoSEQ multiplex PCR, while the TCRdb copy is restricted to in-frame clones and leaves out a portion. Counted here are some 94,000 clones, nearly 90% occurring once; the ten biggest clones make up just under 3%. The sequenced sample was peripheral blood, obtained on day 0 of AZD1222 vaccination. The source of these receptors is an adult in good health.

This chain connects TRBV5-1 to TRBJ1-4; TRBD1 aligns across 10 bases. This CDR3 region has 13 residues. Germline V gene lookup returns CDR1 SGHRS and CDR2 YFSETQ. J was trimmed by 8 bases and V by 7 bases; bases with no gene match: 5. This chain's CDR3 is CASAGQGVEKLFF. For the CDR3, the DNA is TGCGCCAGCGCAGGACAGGGGGTGGAAAAACTGTTTTTT.

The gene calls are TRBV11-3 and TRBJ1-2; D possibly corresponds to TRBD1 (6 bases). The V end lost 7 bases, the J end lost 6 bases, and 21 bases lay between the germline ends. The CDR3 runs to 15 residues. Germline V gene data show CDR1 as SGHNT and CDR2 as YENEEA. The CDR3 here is CASTTSGGGRNGYTF. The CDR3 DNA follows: TGTGCCAGCACCACCAGCGGGGGGGGCAGGAATGGCTACACCTTC. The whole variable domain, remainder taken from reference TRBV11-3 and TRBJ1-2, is EAGVVQSPRYKIIEKKQPVAFWCNPISGHNTLYWYLQNLGQGPELLIRYENEEAVDDSQLPKDRFSAERLKGVDSTLKIQPAELGDSAVYLCASTTSGGGRNGYTFGSGTRLTVV.

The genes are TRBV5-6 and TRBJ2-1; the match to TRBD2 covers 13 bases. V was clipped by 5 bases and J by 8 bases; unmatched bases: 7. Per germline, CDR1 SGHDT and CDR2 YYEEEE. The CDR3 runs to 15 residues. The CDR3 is CASRTGTSGTHEQFF. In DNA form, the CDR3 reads TGTGCCAGCAGAACCGGGACTAGCGGGACTCATGAGCAGTTCTTC.

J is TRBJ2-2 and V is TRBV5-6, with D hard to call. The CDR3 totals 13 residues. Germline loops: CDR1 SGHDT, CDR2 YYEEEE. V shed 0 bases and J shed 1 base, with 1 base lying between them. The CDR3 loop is CASSLGNTGELFF. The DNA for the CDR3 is TGTGCCAGCAGCTTGGGGAACACCGGGGAGCTGTTTTTT.

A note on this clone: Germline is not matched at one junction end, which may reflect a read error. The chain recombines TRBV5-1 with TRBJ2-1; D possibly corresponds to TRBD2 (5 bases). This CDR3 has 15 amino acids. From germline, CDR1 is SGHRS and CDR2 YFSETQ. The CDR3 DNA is TGTGCCAGCAGCTTGGGTACAGCGGTCTACAATGAGCAGTTCTTC. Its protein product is CASSLGTAVYNEQFF. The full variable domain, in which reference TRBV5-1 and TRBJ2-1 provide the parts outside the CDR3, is KAGVTQTPRYLIKTRGQQVTLSCSPISGHRSVSWYQQTPGQGLQFLFEYFSETQRNKGNFPGRFSGRQFSNSRSEMNVSTLELGDSALYLCASSLGTAVYNEQFFGPGTRLTVL.

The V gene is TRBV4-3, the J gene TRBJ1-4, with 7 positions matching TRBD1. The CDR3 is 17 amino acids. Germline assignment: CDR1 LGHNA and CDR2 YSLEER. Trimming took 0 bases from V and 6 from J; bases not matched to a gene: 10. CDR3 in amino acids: CASSQEIIRGGDEKLFF. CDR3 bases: TGCGCCAGCAGCCAAGAAATCATCAGGGGGGGAGATGAAAAACTGTTTTTT.

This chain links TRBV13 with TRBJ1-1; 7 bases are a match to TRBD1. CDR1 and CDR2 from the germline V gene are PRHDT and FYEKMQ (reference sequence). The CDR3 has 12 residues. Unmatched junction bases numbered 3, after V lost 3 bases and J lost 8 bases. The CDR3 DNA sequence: TGTGCCAGCAGCTTGGAGGACAGGGAAGCTTTCTTT. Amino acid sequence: CASSLEDREAFF.

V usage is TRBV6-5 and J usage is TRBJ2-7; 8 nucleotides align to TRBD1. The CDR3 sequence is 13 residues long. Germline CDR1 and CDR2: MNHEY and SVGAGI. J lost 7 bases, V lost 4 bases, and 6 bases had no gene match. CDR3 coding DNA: TGTGCCAGCAGTTCCAGGGGGCTTCTGGAGCAGTACTTC. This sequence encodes CASSSRGLLEQYF.

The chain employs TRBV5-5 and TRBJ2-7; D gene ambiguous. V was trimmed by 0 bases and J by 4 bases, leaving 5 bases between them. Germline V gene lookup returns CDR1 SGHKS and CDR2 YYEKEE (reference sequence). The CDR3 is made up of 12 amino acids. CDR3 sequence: CASSLDGYEQYF. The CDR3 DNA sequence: TGTGCCAGCAGCTTGGATGGGTACGAGCAGTACTTC.

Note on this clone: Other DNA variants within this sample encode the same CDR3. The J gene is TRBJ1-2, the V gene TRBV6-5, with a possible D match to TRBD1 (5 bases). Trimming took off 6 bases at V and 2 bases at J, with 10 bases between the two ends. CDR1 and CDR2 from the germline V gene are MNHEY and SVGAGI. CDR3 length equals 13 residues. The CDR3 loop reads CASSSDRNYGYTF. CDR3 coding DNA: TGTGCCAGCAGCTCAGACAGAAACTATGGCTACACCTTC.

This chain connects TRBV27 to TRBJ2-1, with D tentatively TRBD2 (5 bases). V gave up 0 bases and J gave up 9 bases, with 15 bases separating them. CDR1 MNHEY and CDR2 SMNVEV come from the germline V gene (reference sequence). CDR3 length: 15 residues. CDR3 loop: CASSLSSSLASEQFF. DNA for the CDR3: TGTGCCAGCAGTTTATCGAGTTCCCTAGCAAGTGAGCAGTTCTTC.

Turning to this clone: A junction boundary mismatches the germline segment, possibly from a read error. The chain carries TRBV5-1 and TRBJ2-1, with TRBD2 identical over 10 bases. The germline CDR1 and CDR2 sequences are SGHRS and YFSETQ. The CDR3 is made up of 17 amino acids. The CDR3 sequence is CASSKVTSGNGANEQFF. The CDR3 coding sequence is TGTGCCAGCAGCAAGGTTACTAGCGGGAACGGAGCCAATGAGCAGTTCTTC.

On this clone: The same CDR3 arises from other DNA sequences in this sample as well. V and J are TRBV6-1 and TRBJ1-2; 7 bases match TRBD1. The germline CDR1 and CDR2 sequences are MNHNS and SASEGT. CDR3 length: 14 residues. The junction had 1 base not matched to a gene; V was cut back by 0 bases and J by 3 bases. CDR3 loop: CASSEAQGDYGYTF. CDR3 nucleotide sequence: TGTGCCAGCAGTGAAGCCCAGGGGGACTATGGCTACACCTTC.

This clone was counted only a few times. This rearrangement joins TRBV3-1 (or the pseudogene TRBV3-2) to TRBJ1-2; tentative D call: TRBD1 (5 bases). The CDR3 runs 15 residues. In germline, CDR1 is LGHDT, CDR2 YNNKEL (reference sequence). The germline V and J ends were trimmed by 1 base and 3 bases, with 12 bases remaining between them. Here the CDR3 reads CASSQGVRADYGYTF. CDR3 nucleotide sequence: TGTGCCAGCAGCCAAGGGGTCAGGGCGGACTATGGCTACACCTTC.